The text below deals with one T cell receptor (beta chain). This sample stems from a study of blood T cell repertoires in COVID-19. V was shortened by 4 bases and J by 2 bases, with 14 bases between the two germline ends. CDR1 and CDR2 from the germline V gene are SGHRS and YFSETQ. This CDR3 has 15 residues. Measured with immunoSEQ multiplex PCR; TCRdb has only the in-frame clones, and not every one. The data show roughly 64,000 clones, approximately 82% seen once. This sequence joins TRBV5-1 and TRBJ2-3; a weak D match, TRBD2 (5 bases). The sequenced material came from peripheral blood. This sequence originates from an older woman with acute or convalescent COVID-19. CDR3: CASSAGLKNTDTQYF. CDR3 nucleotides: TGCGCCAGCAGCGCTGGACTGAAAAACACAGATACGCAGTATTTT.